This record covers a single T cell receptor beta chain. The antigen is unknown. The sample comes from a study of shared clonotypes between healthy human individuals. Study-level background: Per donor, three plates held CD4 naive cells, three held CD4 memory, two held CD8 naive and one held CD8 memory. Findings of the study overall: Non-shared clonotypes had lower generation probabilities than clonotypes shared by all four sorted-subset donors. Depth of sequencing was expected to influence donor clonotype sharing. Clonotype sharing across several donors was observed for roughly 5% of naive CD4 clonotypes.

This CDR3 has 17 residues. V lost 3 bases, J lost 0 bases, and 19 bases lay in between. Germline V gene sequence: CDR1 SGHKS, CDR2 YYEKEE (reference sequence). Only in-frame clones appear in the TCRdb table, and some are missing; sequencing was by immunoSEQ multiplex PCR. Of 800,000 to 1,200,000 clones listed, 75% to 80% are singletons. Specimen: memory CD4+ T cells from PBMCs. Indicated subset: CD45RA-negative fraction. This TCR was sampled from a young man in good health. Some clones in this sample may be carry-over from other donors' samples. The chain recombines TRBV5-5 with TRBJ2-7, with D perhaps TRBD1 (5 bases). CDR3 region: CASSSPYKGKSSYEQYF. CDR3 bases: TGTGCCAGCAGCTCTCCATATAAGGGGAAGAGCTCCTACGAGCAGTACTTC.